This T cell receptor beta chain appears in the sequencing data of a study of T cell clonality in common variable immunodeficiency. This clone was counted many times. Its antigen is as yet unknown. The CDR3 goes on 3 residues after the read ends, and that part is filled in from the germline J gene. The study, taken as a whole, reports: In common variable immunodeficiency, TCR beta chains reportedly carried fewer deletions and N-nucleotide insertions. CVID subjects had higher TCRbeta clonality than healthy controls, most marked in about a third.

Sequencing used immunoSEQ multiplex PCR; TCRdb keeps in-frame clones, though not all of them. This sample has under 40,000 clones, each found more than once. Unmatched junction bases numbered 2, after V lost 1 base and J lost 2 bases. The length of the CDR3 is 16 residues. The germline V gene encodes CDR1 SGHVS and CDR2 FNYEAQ. Sequences were obtained from peripheral blood mononuclear cells. The clonotype originates from a human donor with common variable immunodeficiency. The chain recombines TRBV7-6 with TRBJ2-3; 11 bases line up with TRBD2. The DNA read from the CDR3 is TGTGCCAGCAGCTTAGGACTAGCGGGGCTCACAGATACG. Its protein product is CASSLGLAGLTDT. The CDR3 in full is CASSLGLAGLTDTQYF.